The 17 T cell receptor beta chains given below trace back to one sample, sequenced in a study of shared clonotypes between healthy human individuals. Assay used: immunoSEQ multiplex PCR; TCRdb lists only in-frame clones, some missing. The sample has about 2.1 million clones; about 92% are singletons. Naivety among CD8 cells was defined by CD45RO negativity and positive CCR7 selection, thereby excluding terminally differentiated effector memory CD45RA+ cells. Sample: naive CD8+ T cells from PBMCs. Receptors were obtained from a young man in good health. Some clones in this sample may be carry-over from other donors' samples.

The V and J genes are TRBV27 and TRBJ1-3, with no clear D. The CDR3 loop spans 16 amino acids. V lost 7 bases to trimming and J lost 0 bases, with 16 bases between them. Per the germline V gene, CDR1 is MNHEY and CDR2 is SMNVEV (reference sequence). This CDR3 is CASTPLPLYSGNTIYF. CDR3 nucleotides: TGTGCCAGCACCCCCCTCCCATTATACTCTGGAAACACCATATATTTT.

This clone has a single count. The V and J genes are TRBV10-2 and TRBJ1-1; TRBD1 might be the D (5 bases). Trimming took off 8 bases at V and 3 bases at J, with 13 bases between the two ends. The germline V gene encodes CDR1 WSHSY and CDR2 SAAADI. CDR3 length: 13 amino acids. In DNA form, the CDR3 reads TGCGCCAGCGGGGAGGGGCGGTACACTGAAGCTTTCTTT. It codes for CASGEGRYTEAFF.

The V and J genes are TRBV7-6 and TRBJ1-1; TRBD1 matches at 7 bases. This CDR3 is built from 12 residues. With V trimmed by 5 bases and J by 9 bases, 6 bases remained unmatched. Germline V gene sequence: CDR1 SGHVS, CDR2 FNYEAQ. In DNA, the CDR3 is TGTGCCAGCAGCAAAGACAGGGTCAAAGCTTTCTTT. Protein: CASSKDRVKAFF.

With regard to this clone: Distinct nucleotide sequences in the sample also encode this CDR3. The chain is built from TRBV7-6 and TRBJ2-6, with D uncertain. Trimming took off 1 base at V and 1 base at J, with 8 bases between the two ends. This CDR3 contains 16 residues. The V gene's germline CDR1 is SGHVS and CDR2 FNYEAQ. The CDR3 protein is CASSLGVRSGANVLTF. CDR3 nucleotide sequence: TGTGCCAGCAGCTTAGGGGTCAGGTCTGGGGCCAACGTCCTGACTTTC.

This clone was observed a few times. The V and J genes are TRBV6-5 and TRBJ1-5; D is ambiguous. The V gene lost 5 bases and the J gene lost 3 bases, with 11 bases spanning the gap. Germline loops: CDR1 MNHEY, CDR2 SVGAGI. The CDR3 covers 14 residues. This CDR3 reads CASSPSWDNQPQHF. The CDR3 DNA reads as TGTGCCAGCAGTCCGTCCTGGGACAATCAGCCCCAGCATTTT.

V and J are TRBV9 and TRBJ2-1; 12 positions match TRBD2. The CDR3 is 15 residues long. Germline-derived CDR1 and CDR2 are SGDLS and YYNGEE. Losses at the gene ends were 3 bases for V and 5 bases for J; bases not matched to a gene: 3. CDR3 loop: CASSGTSGANNEQFF. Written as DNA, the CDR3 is TGTGCCAGCAGCGGGACTAGCGGGGCGAACAATGAGCAGTTCTTC.

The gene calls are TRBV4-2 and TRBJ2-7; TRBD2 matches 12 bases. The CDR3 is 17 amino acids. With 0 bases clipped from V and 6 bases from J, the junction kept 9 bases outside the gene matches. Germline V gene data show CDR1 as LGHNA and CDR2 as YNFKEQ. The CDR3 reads CASSQESASGRATEQYF. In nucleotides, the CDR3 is TGTGCCAGCAGCCAAGAATCGGCTAGCGGGAGGGCCACCGAGCAGTACTTC.

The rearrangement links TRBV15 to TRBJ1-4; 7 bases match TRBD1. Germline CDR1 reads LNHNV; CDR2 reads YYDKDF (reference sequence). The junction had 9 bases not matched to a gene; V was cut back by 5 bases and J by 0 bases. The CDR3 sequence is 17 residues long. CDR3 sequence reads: CATSVYRGEATNEKLFF. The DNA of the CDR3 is TGTGCCACCAGCGTCTACAGGGGTGAGGCAACTAATGAAAAACTGTTTTTT.

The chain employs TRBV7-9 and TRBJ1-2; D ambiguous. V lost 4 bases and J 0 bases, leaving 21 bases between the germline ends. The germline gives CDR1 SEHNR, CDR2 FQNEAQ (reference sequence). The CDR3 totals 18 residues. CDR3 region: CASSSLNDGLLANYGYTF. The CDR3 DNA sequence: TGTGCCAGCAGCTCATTGAACGACGGACTCTTGGCTAACTATGGCTACACCTTC.

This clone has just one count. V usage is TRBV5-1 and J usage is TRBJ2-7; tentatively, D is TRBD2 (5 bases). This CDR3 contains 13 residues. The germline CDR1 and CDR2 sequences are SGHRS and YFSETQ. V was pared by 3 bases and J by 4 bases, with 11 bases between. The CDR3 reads CASSYRELYEQYF. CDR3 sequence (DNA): TGCGCCAGCAGCTATAGGGAGTTGTACGAGCAGTACTTC.

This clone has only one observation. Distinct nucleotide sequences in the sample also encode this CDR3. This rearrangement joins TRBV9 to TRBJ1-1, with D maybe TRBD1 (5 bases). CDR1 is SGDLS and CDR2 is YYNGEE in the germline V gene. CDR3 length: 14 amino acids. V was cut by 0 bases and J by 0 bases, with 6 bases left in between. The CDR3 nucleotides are TGTGCCAGCAGCGTAGCGGGGGTGAACACTGAAGCTTTCTTT. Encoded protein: CASSVAGVNTEAFF. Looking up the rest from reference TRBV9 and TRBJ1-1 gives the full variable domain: DSGVTQTPKHLITATGQRVTLRCSPRSGDLSVYWYQQSLDQGLQFLIQYYNGEERAKGNILERFSAQQFPDLHSELNLSSLELGDSALYFCASSVAGVNTEAFFGQGTRLTVV.

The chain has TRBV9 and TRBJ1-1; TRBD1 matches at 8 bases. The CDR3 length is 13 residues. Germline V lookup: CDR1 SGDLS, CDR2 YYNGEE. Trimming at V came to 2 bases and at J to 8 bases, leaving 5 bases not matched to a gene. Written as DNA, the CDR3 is TGTGCCAGCAGCGTTTCACAGGGGGAAGAAGCTTTCTTT. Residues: CASSVSQGEEAFF.

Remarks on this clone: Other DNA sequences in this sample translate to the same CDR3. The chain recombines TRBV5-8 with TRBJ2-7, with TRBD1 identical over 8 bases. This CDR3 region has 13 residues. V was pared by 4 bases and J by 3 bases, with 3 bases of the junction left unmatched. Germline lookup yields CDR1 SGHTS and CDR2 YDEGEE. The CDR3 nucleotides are TGTGCCAGCAGCCTTGACAGGGGCTACGAGCAGTACTTC. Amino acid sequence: CASSLDRGYEQYF. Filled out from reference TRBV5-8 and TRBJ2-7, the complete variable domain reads EAGVTQSPTHLIKTRGQQATLRCSPISGHTSVYWYQQALGLGLQFLLWYDEGEERNRGNFPPRFSGRQFPNYSSELNVNALELEDSALYLCASSLDRGYEQYFGPGTRLTVT.

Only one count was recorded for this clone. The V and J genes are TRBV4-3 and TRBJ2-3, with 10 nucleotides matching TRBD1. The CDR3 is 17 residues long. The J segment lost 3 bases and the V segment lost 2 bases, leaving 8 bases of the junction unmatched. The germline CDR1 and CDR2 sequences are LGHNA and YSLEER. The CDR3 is CASSQLLTGGATDTQYF. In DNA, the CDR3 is TGCGCCAGCAGCCAACTACTGACAGGGGGCGCGACAGATACGCAGTATTTT.

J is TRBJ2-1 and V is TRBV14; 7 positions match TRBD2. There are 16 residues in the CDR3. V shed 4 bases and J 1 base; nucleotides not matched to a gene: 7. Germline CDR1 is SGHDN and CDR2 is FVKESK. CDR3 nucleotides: TGTGCCAGCAGCCCCCTTCGCGGGAGTTCCTACAATGAGCAGTTCTTC. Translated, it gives CASSPLRGSSYNEQFF. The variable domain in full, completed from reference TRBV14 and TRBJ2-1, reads EAGVTQFPSHSVIEKGQTVTLRCDPISGHDNLYWYRRVMGKEIKFLLHFVKESKQDESGMPNNRFLAERTGGTYSTLKVQPAELEDSGVYFCASSPLRGSSYNEQFFGPGTRLTVL.

The CDR3 region has the DNA TGTGCCAGCAGTCCGACCGACAGGGTCTACGAGCAGTACTTC. This codes for CASSPTDRVYEQYF. This chain links TRBV28 with TRBJ2-7; 7 nucleotides line up with TRBD1. Germline-derived CDR1 and CDR2 are MDHEN and SYDVKM. The V gene end was trimmed by 5 bases and the J gene end by 3 bases; junction bases not matched to a gene: 7. The CDR3 is 14 residues long.

This CDR3 reads CASSRGQGRADTQYF. As DNA, the CDR3 is TGCGCCAGCAGCCGCGGACAGGGGAGGGCAGATACGCAGTATTTT. The chain employs TRBV4-3 and TRBJ2-3; TRBD1 aligns across 9 bases. Germline-derived CDR1 and CDR2 are LGHNA and YSLEER. The junction had 6 bases not matched to a gene; V was cut back by 4 bases and J by 4 bases. The CDR3 has 15 amino acids.